A single sample is the source of the 9 T cell receptor beta chains below, sequenced in a study of T cells after yellow fever vaccination (dated by TCRdb to about 2019). The library was prepared using 5' RACE. The instrument was an Illumina HiSeq 2500. TCRdb reprocessed the public reads (quality trimming at Q25 with fastp, clone calling with MiXCR) and kept in-frame beta chains. Rows with one shared CDR3 protein collapse into an entry with the most common genes and DNA. Across this sample there are 150,000 to 200,000 distinct CDR3 sequences, with 6.2% seen only once. The ten largest clones add up to less than 3.5% of the sample. Explained via the paper, the treatment or condition label denotes: live attenuated yellow fever vaccine strain. The sequencing used CD4+ T cells sorted from PBMCs, collected on the day of the first yellow fever vaccination. The receptors shown here come from a man aged 18 to 35 who received the YFV17D yellow fever vaccine.

This clonotype showed up many times. The chain is built from TRBV12-3 or TRBV12-4 and TRBJ1-2; D unresolved. Trimming stripped 4 bases from V and 7 bases from J, with 19 bases between. This CDR3 has 15 residues. The CDR3 DNA reads TGTGCCAGCAGTTCGGGAAGCAGAAGGATCGGTGGCTACACCTTC. It specifies CASSSGSRRIGGYTF.

In this sample, this clonotype turned up a few times. The chain is built from TRBV11-3 and TRBJ2-3, with 9 bases aligning to TRBD1. After removal of 5 bases from V and 6 bases from J, the junction contained 6 bases not matched to a gene. There are 14 residues in the CDR3. CDR1 is SGHNT and CDR2 is YENEEA in the germline V gene. The CDR3 DNA follows: TGTGCCAGCAGCACGGGACAGGGCCCCGATACGCAGTATTTT. Amino acids: CASSTGQGPDTQYF.

This sequence joins TRBV7-2 and TRBJ1-1, with D possibly being TRBD1 (5 bases). There are 15 residues in the CDR3. The germline V gene has CDR1 SGHTA and CDR2 FQGNSA. The V end lost 4 bases, the J end lost 1 base, and 13 bases lay between the germline ends. CDR3 protein: CASSSQSGGNTEAFF. The CDR3 region has the DNA TGTGCCAGCAGCTCCCAGTCTGGGGGGAACACTGAAGCTTTCTTT.

This chain joins TRBV5-4 and TRBJ2-5, with D perhaps given as TRBD1 or TRBD2 (5 bases each). Germline V gives CDR1 SGHNT, CDR2 YYREEE (reference sequence). The V and J ends lost 2 bases and 5 bases respectively, with 13 bases between them. The CDR3 is made up of 14 amino acids. CDR3 loop: CASSFTLAGETQYF. The CDR3 DNA is TGTGCCAGCAGCTTCACCCTAGCAGGGGAGACCCAGTACTTC.

This clonotype was detected a few times. The V gene is TRBV6-5, the J gene TRBJ2-1; D is possibly TRBD2 (5 bases). V lost 0 bases to trimming and J lost 8 bases, with 11 bases between them. The CDR3 runs 14 residues. Germline values: CDR1 MNHEY, CDR2 SVGAGI. CDR3 residues: CASSYSLAQDEQFF. CDR3 bases: TGTGCCAGCAGTTACTCGCTAGCCCAGGATGAGCAGTTCTTC.

V usage is TRBV6-6 and J usage is TRBJ2-3, with 8 bases that match TRBD2. The CDR3 has 15 residues. CDR1 MNHNY and CDR2 SVGAGI come from the germline V gene (reference sequence). After removal of 2 bases from V and 4 bases from J, the junction contained 5 bases not matched to a gene. The CDR3: CASSYLVAGSDTQYF. Written as DNA, the CDR3 is TGTGCCAGCAGTTACCTGGTAGCGGGGTCAGATACGCAGTATTTT.

This clonotype has at least ten counts. This chain joins TRBV14 and TRBJ2-7; D is perhaps TRBD1 or TRBD2 (5 bases each). CDR3 length: 14 amino acids. The V gene's germline CDR1 is SGHDN and CDR2 FVKESK. V lost 1 base to trimming and J lost 2 bases, with 9 bases between them. Written as DNA, the CDR3 is TGTGCCAGCAGCCAAGGCGAGGGGACCTACGAGCAGTACGTC. This codes for CASSQGEGTYEQYV.

This clonotype came up many times. This chain joins TRBV25-1 and TRBJ2-1; 10 nucleotides align to TRBD2. The V gene end was trimmed by 4 bases and the J gene end by 2 bases; junction bases not matched to a gene: 5. Germline loops: CDR1 MGHDK, CDR2 SYGVNS. The CDR3 has 16 residues. The CDR3 sequence: CASSATLAGTYNEQFF. CDR3 in DNA: TGTGCCAGCAGTGCGACACTAGCGGGGACCTACAATGAGCAGTTCTTC.

This rearrangement joins TRBV7-9 to TRBJ1-1; weak D call: TRBD1 (5 bases). V lost 5 bases to trimming and J lost 8 bases, with 18 bases between them. There are 14 residues in the CDR3. Per the germline V gene, CDR1 is SEHNR and CDR2 is FQNEAQ (reference sequence). The DNA of the CDR3 is TGTGCCAGCAGCCCCCCGGGGGGAACGGCCGAAGCTTTCTTT. Protein sequence: CASSPPGGTAEAFF.